This T cell receptor (beta chain) was profiled in a study of sequential checkpoint blockade in melanoma. Study context: Maintenance nivolumab came after either treatment sequence.

Treatment described: randomized to nivolumab then ipilimumab (arm A) or the reverse (arm B). Live CD3+CD8+ CD19− CD56− cells were sorted from PBMCs. V trimming: 3 bases; J trimming: 2 bases; junction bases outside the gene matches: 4. The CDR3 totals 14 residues. Germline V lookup: CDR1 MGHRA, CDR2 YSYEKL. Sequencing was performed with immunoSEQ multiplex PCR; in TCRdb, only in-frame clones are kept and a portion is missing. The sample includes 9,500 to 15,000 clones, 70% to 85% seen only once; the top ten take 6% to 8%. This clone occurred a few times. V gene TRBV4-1 combines with J gene TRBJ2-7; 7 bases align to TRBD1. This TCR came from a human donor with melanoma. Source: CD8+ T cells sorted from blood (inferred from file names), taken from a patient given nivolumab and ipilimumab in sequence. The chain's CDR3 is CASSQRQGTYEQYF. The CDR3 DNA reads TGCGCCAGCAGCCAGCGACAGGGTACCTACGAGCAGTACTTC.